A selection of T cell receptor beta chains follows, all from one sample in a study of type 1 regulatory T cells. No antigen has been identified for these receptors. Via MiXCR, TCRdb re-called the reads, giving one row per CDR3 protein. The sample has about 69,000 distinct CDR3 sequences, around 20% seen once. The sample comprised cultured type 1 regulatory T (Tr1) cells, either the whole culture or a sorted fraction (not recorded which). Receptors were obtained from a human donor in good health. The CDR3 runs from the conserved cysteine through the conserved F or W. The D gene is left open where the match is weak. The size field is filled for only some rows; it gives once, few, many or a size class.

TRBJ2-7 | NA | TRBV14 | TRBD1 | TGTGCCAGCAGCCAAGTCCCAACTTGGGGACAGGGGTTCGAGCAGTACTTC | CASSQVPTWGQGFEQYF
TRBJ1-6 | NA | TRBV7-9 | NA | TGTGCCAGCAGCTTATCGGCCAGTAATTCACCCCTCCACTTT | CASSLSASNSPLHF
TRBJ2-3 | NA | TRBV29-1 | NA | TGCAGCGCATCCTTTTCAGATACGCAGTATTTT | CSASFSDTQYF
TRBJ2-3 | many | TRBV7-2 | NA | TGTGCCAGCAGCTTTAGGCAATCTGAGGATACGCAGTATTTT | CASSFRQSEDTQYF
TRBJ2-5 | few | TRBV12-3/TRBV12-4 | TRBD2 | TGTGCCAGCAGTATCGGGACTAGCGGGAGCTGGGAGACCCAGTACTTC | CASSIGTSGSWETQYF
TRBJ2-1 | NA | TRBV12-5 | TRBD2 | TGTGCTAGTGGTTTGTACGGGACTAGCGGGAGAGCGGTCTACAATGAGCAGTTCTTC | CASGLYGTSGRAVYNEQFF
TRBJ1-4 | few | TRBV20-1 | TRBD1 | TGCAGTGCTACCGACAGGGGCGAAAAACTGTTTTTT | CSATDRGEKLFF
TRBJ1-2 | NA | TRBV20-1 | NA | TGCAGTGCTCCCCCGGGGAACTATGGCTACACCTTC | CSAPPGNYGYTF
TRBJ2-3 | NA | TRBV6-5 | TRBD2 | TGTGCCAGCAGTTACTTGAGCGGGAGCTTAGATACGCAGTATTTT | CASSYLSGSLDTQYF
TRBJ2-7 | many | TRBV5-1 | NA | TGCGCCAGCAGCTTGAGGGTTACCCCCTACGAGCAGTACTTC | CASSLRVTPYEQYF
TRBJ2-7 | few | TRBV30 | NA | TGTGCCTGGAGTGTCGCGGGTCCCTACGAGCAGTACTTC | CAWSVAGPYEQYF
TRBJ2-1 | NA | TRBV5-6 | TRBD2 | TGTGCCAGCAGCCTTTCTCGTGGGAGGGAGTCCTACAATGAGCAGTTCTTC | CASSLSRGRESYNEQFF
TRBJ2-3 | few | TRBV27 | NA | TGTGCCAGCAGCCCGACTAGGTGGCACACAGATACGCAGTATTTT | CASSPTRWHTDTQYF
TRBJ1-1 | NA | TRBV5-1 | TRBD1 | TGCGCCAGCAGCGCGGGACAGGTCATGAACACTGAAGCTTTCTTT | CASSAGQVMNTEAFF
TRBJ2-5 | once | TRBV9 | NA | TGTGCCAGCAGCGTAGGTCAGGTGGCGGGAAAAGAGACCCAGTACTTC | CASSVGQVAGKETQYF
TRBJ2-5 | NA | TRBV2 | TRBD1 | TGTGCCAGCTTACCGGACAGGGACCAAGAGACCCAGTACTTC | CASLPDRDQETQYF
TRBJ1-2 | many | TRBV5-1 | NA | TGCGCCAGCAGCTTGGACGGGAACGTCTATGGCTACACCTTC | CASSLDGNVYGYTF
TRBJ2-7 | many | TRBV5-1 | NA | TGCGCCAGCAGCTCCTGGGGTCTTTCCAACGAGCAGTACTTC | CASSSWGLSNEQYF
TRBJ1-2 | NA | TRBV12-3/TRBV12-4 | NA | TGTGCCAGCAGTTTTTCAGGGATACGCTATGGCTACACCTTC | CASSFSGIRYGYTF
TRBJ2-5 | few | TRBV9 | TRBD2 | TGTGCCAGCAGCCCCGACCCGGGGGGAGAGACCCAGTACTTC | CASSPDPGGETQYF
TRBJ1-2 | few | TRBV27 | NA | TGTGCCAGCAGTTTGGACAGATCCTCGGGCTATGGCTACACCTTC | CASSLDRSSGYGYTF
TRBJ1-1 | NA | TRBV20-1 | NA | TGCAGTGCCCCGAGGGGGGCGAGCACTGAAGCTTTCTTT | CSAPRGASTEAFF
TRBJ2-7 | few | TRBV5-1 | NA | TGCGCCAGCAGCCTCGAATGGGGGCCCTCCTACGAGCAGTACTTC | CASSLEWGPSYEQYF
TRBJ2-7 | few | TRBV30 | TRBD2 | TGTGCCTGGCAACTAGCGATGGGTCTCGAGCAGTACTTC | CAWQLAMGLEQYF
TRBJ2-3 | few | TRBV12-3/TRBV12-4 | TRBD2 | TGTGCCAGCAGCCGGAGGGAGGGGACAGATACGCAGTATTTT | CASSRREGTDTQYF
TRBJ2-7 | NA | TRBV5-5 | TRBD1 | TGTGCCAGCAGCTTCTCCGGGACAGGGGGCAACGAGCAGTACTTC | CASSFSGTGGNEQYF
TRBJ2-7 | NA | TRBV5-1 | TRBD2 | TGCGCCAGCAGCTTGGGTCCGGGGGGAAGCTCCTACGAGCAGTACTTC | CASSLGPGGSSYEQYF
TRBJ2-3 | few | TRBV5-5 | NA | TGTGCCAGCAGCTGGGGCAGCAGCACAGATACGCAGTATTTT | CASSWGSSTDTQYF
TRBJ2-7 | NA | TRBV19 | NA | TGTGCCAGTAGCCATGGGGAGACTGGAGAGCAGTACTTC | CASSHGETGEQYF
TRBJ1-4 | NA | TRBV11-2 | NA | TGTGCCAGCAGCCCACGCCTTAGCGCAACTAATGAAAAACTGTTTTTT | CASSPRLSATNEKLFF
TRBJ1-1 | medium-sized | TRBV7-6 | NA | TGTGCCAGCAGCCCCGGCTACGGGGCGAACACTGAAGCTTTCTTT | CASSPGYGANTEAFF
TRBJ2-3 | NA | TRBV7-2 | NA | TGTGCCCGCAGCTCTCGGGTGGGCAGGGTGCCAGATACGCAGTATTTT | CARSSRVGRVPDTQYF
TRBJ1-1 | NA | TRBV28 | NA | TGTGCCAGCAGTTTAGTGGATCTCGTCATGAACACTGAAGCTTTCTTT | CASSLVDLVMNTEAFF
TRBJ1-4 | many | TRBV20-1 | NA | TGCAGTGCTAGAGATCAGGGCGGAGGTGGTGAAAAACTGTTTTTT | CSARDQGGGGEKLFF
TRBJ2-3 | NA | TRBV5-1 | NA | TGCGCCAGCACTATATCTAGCACAGATACGCAGTATTTT | CASTISSTDTQYF
TRBJ1-1 | NA | TRBV3-1 | NA | TGTGCCAGCAGCCAGGGCCAGAACACTGAAGCTTTCTTT | CASSQGQNTEAFF
TRBJ2-3 | few | TRBV18 | NA | TGTGCCAGCTCACCCCGGGGCACAGATACGCAGTATTTT | CASSPRGTDTQYF
TRBJ2-1 | NA | TRBV5-1 | NA | TGCGCCAGCAGCTTGGGACTGGTCGTAGTCAATGAGCAGTTCTTC | CASSLGLVVVNEQFF
TRBJ2-5 | NA | TRBV27 | NA | TGTGCCAGCAGTTCCCGGAGTGGGGAGACCCAGTACTTC | CASSSRSGETQYF
TRBJ2-7 | NA | TRBV14 | NA | TGTGCCAGCAGCCTCCAATTGGGAATAGGGCAGTACTTC | CASSLQLGIGQYF
TRBJ1-6 | few | TRBV20-1 | NA | TGCAGTGCTAGAGAGGGGAATCCCAGGGGTAATTCACCCCTCCACTTT | CSAREGNPRGNSPLHF
TRBJ2-1 | few | TRBV6-5 | NA | TGTGCCAGCACCCAGGGGGGGATGGAGTTCTTC | CASTQGGMEFF
TRBJ2-1 | few | TRBV27 | NA | TGTGCCAGCAGTTTATGGAGTGACCGACTCCTGAATGAGCAGTTCTTC | CASSLWSDRLLNEQFF
TRBJ2-5 | few | TRBV11-2 | TRBD2 | TGTGCCAGCAGCGGTACTAGCGGGAGGGTCATCCTTCAAGAGACCCAGTACTTC | CASSGTSGRVILQETQYF
TRBJ2-5 | few | TRBV5-1 | NA | TGCACCACCTGGGTAGGGCCCCAGTACTTC | CTTWVGPQYF
TRBJ1-5 | NA | TRBV19 | NA | TGTGCCAGTAGGCCGACAGGTCCTAGCAATCAGCCCCAGCATTTT | CASRPTGPSNQPQHF
TRBJ2-7 | few | TRBV5-4 | NA | TGTGCCAGCAGCTCCAGCCTTACCTACGAGCAGTACTTC | CASSSSLTYEQYF
TRBJ2-2 | few | TRBV7-2 | TRBD2 | TGTGCCAGCAGCTGGACGGCTAGCGGGACCGGGGAGCTGTTTTTT | CASSWTASGTGELFF
TRBJ1-4 | few | TRBV18 | NA | TGTGCCAGCCTACCCAGTAGGGTGGGGAATGAAAAACTGTTTTTT | CASLPSRVGNEKLFF
TRBJ1-2 | NA | TRBV30 | NA | TGTGCCTGGAAAGGGGGTGATGACTACACCTTC | CAWKGGDDYTF